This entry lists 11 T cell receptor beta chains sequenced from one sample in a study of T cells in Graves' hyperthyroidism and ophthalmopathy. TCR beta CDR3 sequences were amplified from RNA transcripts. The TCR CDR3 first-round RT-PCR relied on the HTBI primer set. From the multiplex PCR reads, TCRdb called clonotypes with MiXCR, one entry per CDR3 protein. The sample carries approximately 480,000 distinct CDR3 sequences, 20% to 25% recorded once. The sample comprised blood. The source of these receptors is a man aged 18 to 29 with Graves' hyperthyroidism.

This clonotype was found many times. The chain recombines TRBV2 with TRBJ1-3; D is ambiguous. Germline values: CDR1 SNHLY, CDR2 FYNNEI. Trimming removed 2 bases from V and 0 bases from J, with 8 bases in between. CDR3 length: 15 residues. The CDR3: CASSEFESSGNTIYF. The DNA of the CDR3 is TGTGCCAGCAGTGAATTCGAGAGCTCTGGAAACACCATATATTTT.

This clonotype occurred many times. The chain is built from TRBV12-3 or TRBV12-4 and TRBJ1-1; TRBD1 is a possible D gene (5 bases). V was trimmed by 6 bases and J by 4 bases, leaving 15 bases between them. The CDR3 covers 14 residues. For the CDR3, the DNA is TGTGCCAGCAGCTTCGGGACGGAGAGCACTGAAGCTTTCTTT. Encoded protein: CASSFGTESTEAFF.

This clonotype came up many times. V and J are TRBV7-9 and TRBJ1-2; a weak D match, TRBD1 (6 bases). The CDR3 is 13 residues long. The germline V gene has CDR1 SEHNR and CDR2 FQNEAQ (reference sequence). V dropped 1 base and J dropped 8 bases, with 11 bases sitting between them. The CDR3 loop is CASSLVRGDGYTF. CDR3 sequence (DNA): TGTGCCAGCAGCTTAGTCAGGGGAGACGGCTACACCTTC.

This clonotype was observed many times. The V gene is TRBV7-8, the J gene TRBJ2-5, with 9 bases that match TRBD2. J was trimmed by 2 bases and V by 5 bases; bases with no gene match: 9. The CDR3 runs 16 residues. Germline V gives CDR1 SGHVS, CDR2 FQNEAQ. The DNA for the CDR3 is TGTGCCAGCAGCGAAAGGCTAGCGGGGACGCAAGAGACCCAGTACTTC. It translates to CASSERLAGTQETQYF. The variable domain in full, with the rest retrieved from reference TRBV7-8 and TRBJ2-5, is GAGVSQSPRYKVAKRGQDVALRCDPISGHVSLFWYQQALGQGPEFLTYFQNEAQLDKSGLPSDRFFAERPEGSVSTLKIQRTQQEDSAVYLCASSERLAGTQETQYFGPGTRLLVL.

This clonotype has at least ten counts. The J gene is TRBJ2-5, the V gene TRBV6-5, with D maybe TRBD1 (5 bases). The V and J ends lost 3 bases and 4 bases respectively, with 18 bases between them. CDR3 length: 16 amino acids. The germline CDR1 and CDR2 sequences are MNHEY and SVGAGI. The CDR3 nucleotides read TGTGCCAGCAGTTATACCCTCCAAGGGGTGCGAGAGACCCAGTACTTC. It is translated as CASSYTLQGVRETQYF.

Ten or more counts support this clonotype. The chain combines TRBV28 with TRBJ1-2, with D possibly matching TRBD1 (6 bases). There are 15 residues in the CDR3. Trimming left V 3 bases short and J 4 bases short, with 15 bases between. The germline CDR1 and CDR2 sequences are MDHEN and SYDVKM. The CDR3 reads CASSFWGGHSYGYTF. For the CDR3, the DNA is TGTGCCAGCAGTTTCTGGGGGGGCCATAGCTATGGCTACACCTTC.

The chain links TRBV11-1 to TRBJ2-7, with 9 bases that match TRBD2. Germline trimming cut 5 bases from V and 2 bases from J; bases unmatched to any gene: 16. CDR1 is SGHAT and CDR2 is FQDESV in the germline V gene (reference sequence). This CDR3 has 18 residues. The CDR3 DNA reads TGTGCCAGCAGCATGCGGGGGGGTCTCCTCTTACCCACCTACGAGCAGTACTTC. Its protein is CASSMRGGLLLPTYEQYF.

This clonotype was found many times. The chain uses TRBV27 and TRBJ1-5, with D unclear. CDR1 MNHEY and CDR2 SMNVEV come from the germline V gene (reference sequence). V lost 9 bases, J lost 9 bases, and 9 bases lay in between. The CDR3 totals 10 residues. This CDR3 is CASGVGPQHF. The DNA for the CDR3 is TGTGCCAGTGGTGTGGGGCCCCAGCATTTT.

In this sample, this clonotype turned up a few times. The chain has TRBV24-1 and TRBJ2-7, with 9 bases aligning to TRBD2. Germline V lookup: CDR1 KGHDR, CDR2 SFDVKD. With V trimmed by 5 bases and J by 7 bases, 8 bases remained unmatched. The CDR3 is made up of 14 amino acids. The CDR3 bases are TGTGCCACCAGTGCGGCGGGAGGGCCGGGGGAGCAGTACTTC. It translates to CATSAAGGPGEQYF.

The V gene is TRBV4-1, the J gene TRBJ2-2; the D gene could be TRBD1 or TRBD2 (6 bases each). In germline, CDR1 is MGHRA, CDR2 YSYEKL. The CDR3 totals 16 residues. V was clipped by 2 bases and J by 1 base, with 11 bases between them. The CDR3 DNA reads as TGCGCCAGCAGCCAAAAAGGGGGGTTGAACACCGGGGAGCTGTTTTTT. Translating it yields CASSQKGGLNTGELFF.

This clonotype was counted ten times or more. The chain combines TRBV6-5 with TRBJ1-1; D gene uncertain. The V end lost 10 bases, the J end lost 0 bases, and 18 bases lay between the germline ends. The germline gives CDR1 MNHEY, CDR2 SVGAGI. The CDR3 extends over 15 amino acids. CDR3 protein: CATQTGSLMNTEAFF. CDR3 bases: TGTGCCACCCAGACGGGATCCCTTATGAACACTGAAGCTTTCTTT.